This T cell receptor (beta chain) was captured by sequencing in a study of T-cell reconstitution after alpha-beta-depleted transplantation in children. This CDR3 is built from 16 residues. Germline-derived CDR1 and CDR2 are KGHDR and SFDVKD. With 4 bases removed from V and 4 bases from J, the gap between germline ends came to 15 bases. This clonotype was picked up many times. Unique molecular identifiers were incorporated during preparation of the TCRbeta library. Each CDR3 protein is one row after TCRdb ran MiXCR on the PCR reads. The sample includes 360,000 or so distinct CDR3 sequences, roughly 22% of them seen just once.

The V call is TRBV24-1, the J call TRBJ2-2, with TRBD2 as a possible D gene (5 bases). The sequences come from PBMCs from the stem cell graft donor, collected from the stem cell graft. This TCR was sampled from a human donor who donated a stem cell graft to a child with acute myeloid leukemia. The CDR3 DNA reads as TGTGCCACCAGTGACCACGGAGGATCGGGCACCGGGGAGCTGTTTTTT. This encodes CATSDHGGSGTGELFF.